Listed below are T cell receptor beta chains from one sample, sequenced in a study of T cell responses to AZD1222 COVID-19 vaccine. Generated by immunoSEQ multiplex PCR, the TCRdb table keeps only in-frame clones and is missing some. The sample lists roughly 140,000 clones; approximately 88% were seen once. Sequences were derived from peripheral blood, sampled on day 0 of AZD1222 vaccination. These receptor sequences come from an adult in good health. The CDR3 runs from the conserved cysteine through the conserved F or W. The D gene is left open where the match is weak. Only some rows state a clone size, as once, few, many or a class for expanded clones.

J: TRBJ1-1; D: .; V: TRBV11-2; size: .; CDR3: CASSLEVAARYTEAFF; DNA: TGTGCCAGCAGCTTAGAGGTGGCAGCCAGATACACTGAAGCTTTCTTT
J: TRBJ1-3; D: .; V: TRBV5-1; size: .; CDR3: CASTLGGAFSGNTIYF; DNA: TGCGCCAGCACCCTGGGGGGGGCCTTCTCTGGAAACACCATATATTTT
J: TRBJ1-4; D: .; V: TRBV5-4; size: .; CDR3: CASSILPGEKLFF; DNA: TGTGCCAGCAGCATACTCCCGGGTGAAAAACTGTTTTTT
J: TRBJ2-7; D: .; V: TRBV3-1/TRBV3-2; size: .; CDR3: CASSQRGGPYEQYF; DNA: TGTGCCAGCAGCCAGAGGGGGGGGCCTTACGAGCAGTACTTC
J: TRBJ1-2; D: .; V: TRBV30; size: .; CDR3: CAWSADTFYGYTF; DNA: TGTGCCTGGAGTGCAGACACCTTCTATGGCTACACCTTC
J: TRBJ2-7; D: TRBD2; V: TRBV5-4; size: .; CDR3: CASSFFSGDSYEQYF; DNA: TGTGCCAGCAGCTTTTTTAGCGGGGACTCCTACGAGCAGTACTTC
J: TRBJ1-2; D: .; V: TRBV7-2; size: .; CDR3: CASNPTGNYGYTF; DNA: TGTGCCAGCAACCCAACAGGGAACTATGGCTACACCTTC
J: TRBJ1-2; D: .; V: TRBV2; size: .; CDR3: CASSGGGGNGYGYTF; DNA: TGTGCCAGCAGTGGAGGAGGGGGAAATGGCTATGGCTACACCTTC
J: TRBJ2-7; D: .; V: TRBV30; size: .; CDR3: CAWSVTGYEQYF; DNA: TGTGCCTGGAGTGTCACAGGGTACGAGCAGTACTTC
J: TRBJ1-6; D: TRBD1; V: TRBV7-8; size: few; CDR3: CASSRGTGSPLHF; DNA: TGTGCCAGCAGCCGCGGGACAGGATCACCCCTCCACTTT
J: TRBJ1-2; D: .; V: TRBV12-3/TRBV12-4; size: .; CDR3: CASSFAKVAGYTF; DNA: TGTGCCAGCAGTTTCGCGAAGGTGGCTGGCTACACCTTC
J: TRBJ2-3; D: .; V: TRBV7-8; size: .; CDR3: CASSLRTGSTDTQYF; DNA: TGTGCCAGCAGCCTCCGGACTGGATCCACAGATACGCAGTATTTT
J: TRBJ1-1; D: .; V: TRBV7-2; size: .; CDR3: CASSLGYGTDEAFF; DNA: TGTGCCAGCAGCTTAGGGTATGGTACAGATGAAGCTTTCTTT
J: TRBJ1-5; D: TRBD1; V: TRBV11-2; size: .; CDR3: CASSRTGTADQPQHF; DNA: TGTGCCAGCAGCAGAACCGGGACAGCCGATCAGCCCCAGCATTTT
J: TRBJ2-2; D: .; V: TRBV2; size: few; CDR3: CASSGTFRTGELFF; DNA: TGTGCCAGCAGTGGGACATTTCGGACCGGGGAGCTGTTTTTT
J: TRBJ2-7; D: .; V: TRBV2; size: .; CDR3: CASLAAGIEQYF; DNA: TGTGCCAGCCTTGCGGCGGGTATCGAGCAGTACTTC
J: TRBJ1-5; D: .; V: TRBV9; size: .; CDR3: CASPLGTGQPQHF; DNA: TGTGCCAGCCCCTTAGGCACCGGCCAGCCCCAGCATTTT
J: TRBJ2-7; D: TRBD1; V: TRBV7-2; size: .; CDR3: CASSPWDSYEQYF; DNA: TGTGCCAGCAGCCCGTGGGACAGCTACGAGCAGTACTTC
J: TRBJ1-4; D: .; V: TRBV30; size: once; CDR3: CAWSVEGTTNEKLFF; DNA: TGTGCCTGGAGTGTAGAGGGAACAACTAATGAAAAACTGTTTTTT
J: TRBJ2-7; D: TRBD1; V: TRBV18; size: .; CDR3: CASSPGQGIDEQYF; DNA: TGTGCCAGCTCACCGGGACAGGGGATCGACGAGCAGTACTTC
J: TRBJ1-3; D: .; V: TRBV30; size: .; CDR3: CAIEQAEGNTIYF; DNA: TGTGCTATAGAACAGGCAGAAGGGAACACCATATATTTT
J: TRBJ1-1; D: TRBD1; V: TRBV7-9; size: .; CDR3: CASRPRNGTGGGKVTEAFF; DNA: TGTGCCAGCAGGCCAAGAAACGGGACAGGGGGCGGTAAGGTTACTGAAGCTTTCTTT
J: TRBJ2-7; D: TRBD2; V: TRBV7-3; size: .; CDR3: CASSPGGGSREQYF; DNA: TGTGCCAGCAGCCCAGGCGGGGGGTCTCGCGAGCAGTACTTC
J: TRBJ2-7; D: .; V: TRBV2; size: few; CDR3: CASSAGPRQRYEQYF; DNA: TGTGCCAGCAGCGCGGGCCCGCGGCAACGCTACGAGCAGTACTTC
J: TRBJ1-1; D: .; V: TRBV5-1; size: few; CDR3: CASRDLGGAEAFF; DNA: TGCGCCAGCAGGGACCTTGGGGGGGCTGAAGCTTTCTTT
J: TRBJ1-1; D: .; V: TRBV6-2/TRBV6-3; size: .; CDR3: CASSYWGEGTEAFF; DNA: TGTGCCAGCAGTTACTGGGGAGAGGGCACTGAAGCTTTCTTT
J: TRBJ1-2; D: TRBD1; V: TRBV5-3; size: once; CDR3: CARSPDRAGGYTF; DNA: TGTGCCAGAAGCCCGGACAGGGCTGGGGGCTACACCTTC
J: TRBJ1-3; D: .; V: TRBV7-2; size: .; CDR3: CASSLGVSGNTIYF; DNA: TGTGCCAGCAGCTTAGGCGTCTCTGGAAACACCATATATTTT
J: TRBJ1-2; D: .; V: TRBV7-8; size: .; CDR3: CASSLGTANYGYTF; DNA: TGTGCCAGCAGCTTAGGGACGGCAAACTATGGCTACACCTTC
J: TRBJ1-1; D: .; V: TRBV6-5; size: .; CDR3: CASSYRGAPNTEAFF; DNA: TGTGCCAGCAGTTACCGGGGGGCGCCGAACACTGAAGCTTTCTTT
J: TRBJ2-7; D: .; V: TRBV6-5; size: .; CDR3: CASSTPVAPYEQYF; DNA: TGTGCCAGCAGTACTCCCGTTGCCCCCTACGAGCAGTACTTC
J: TRBJ1-6; D: .; V: TRBV6-4; size: few; CDR3: CASSESGNNSPLHF; DNA: TGTGCCAGCAGTGAGTCGGGGAATAATTCACCCCTCCACTTT
J: TRBJ2-2; D: .; V: TRBV18; size: .; CDR3: CASSPTALKTGELFF; DNA: TGTGCCAGCTCACCGACGGCTCTGAAGACCGGGGAGCTGTTTTTT
J: TRBJ2-1; D: TRBD1; V: TRBV4-3; size: .; CDR3: CASSHQSRTGHNEQFF; DNA: TGCGCCAGCAGCCACCAATCCAGGACAGGGCATAATGAGCAGTTCTTC
J: TRBJ1-6; D: .; V: TRBV6-2/TRBV6-3; size: .; CDR3: CASSVMSLPLHF; DNA: TGTGCCAGCAGTGTGATGAGTTTACCCCTCCACTTT
J: TRBJ1-1; D: .; V: TRBV14; size: .; CDR3: CASSEFMNTEAFF; DNA: TGTGCCAGCAGCGAGTTCATGAACACTGAAGCTTTCTTT
J: TRBJ1-2; D: .; V: TRBV5-4; size: .; CDR3: CASSFTANYGYTF; DNA: TGTGCCAGCAGCTTCACAGCTAACTATGGCTACACCTTC
J: TRBJ1-3; D: .; V: TRBV13; size: once; CDR3: CASSSGSYSGNTIYF; DNA: TGTGCCAGCAGCTCCGGGTCTTACTCTGGAAACACCATATATTTT
J: TRBJ1-5; D: .; V: TRBV4-1; size: once; CDR3: CASSFRQNNQPQHF; DNA: TGCGCCAGCAGCTTCCGGCAGAATAATCAGCCCCAGCATTTT
J: TRBJ2-5; D: .; V: TRBV11-2; size: .; CDR3: CASSLIGETQYF; DNA: TGTGCCAGCAGCCTCATAGGGGAGACCCAGTACTTC